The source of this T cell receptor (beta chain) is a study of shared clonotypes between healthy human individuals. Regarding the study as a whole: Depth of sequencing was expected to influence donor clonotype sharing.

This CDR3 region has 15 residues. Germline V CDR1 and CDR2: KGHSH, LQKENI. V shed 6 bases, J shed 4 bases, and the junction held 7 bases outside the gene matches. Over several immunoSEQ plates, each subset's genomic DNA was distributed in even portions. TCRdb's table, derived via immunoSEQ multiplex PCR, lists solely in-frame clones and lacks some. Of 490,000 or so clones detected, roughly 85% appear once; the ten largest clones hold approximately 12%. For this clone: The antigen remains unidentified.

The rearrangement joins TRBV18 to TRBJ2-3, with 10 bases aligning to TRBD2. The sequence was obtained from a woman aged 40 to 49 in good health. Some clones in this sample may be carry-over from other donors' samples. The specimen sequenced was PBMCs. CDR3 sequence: CASSPLAGVADTQYF. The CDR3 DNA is TGTGCCAGCTCGCCTCTAGCGGGAGTGGCAGATACGCAGTATTTT.